What follows are 8 T cell receptor beta chains derived from one specimen sequenced in a study of read filtering for tumor transcriptome and immune sequencing. The library was built from 400 ng RNA with molecular barcoded adaptors for alpha/delta and beta/gamma chains. Using its own MiXCR run on the reads, TCRdb lists one record per CDR3 protein. The table has about 58,000 distinct CDR3 sequences, 10% to 15% seen once. The specimen was a population of CD138-negative cells sorted from bone marrow. The source is a donor aged 40 or older with multiple myeloma.

The sample holds many counts of this clonotype. V usage is TRBV29-1 and J usage is TRBJ1-4; D perhaps matches TRBD1 (6 bases). The CDR3 consists of 13 residues. The germline gives CDR1 SQVTM, CDR2 ANQGSEA. V lost 4 bases to trimming and J lost 8 bases, with 14 bases between them. CDR3: CSVGAGGLEKLFF. The CDR3 nucleotides are TGCAGCGTTGGGGCCGGGGGGCTGGAAAAACTGTTTTTT.

There are a few counts of this clonotype. The chain has TRBV3-1 and TRBJ2-3; D call uncertain. The CDR3 is 17 residues long. V was pared by 4 bases and J by 0 bases, with 17 bases between. From germline, CDR1 is LGHDT and CDR2 YNNKEL (reference sequence). CDR3 region: CASSRKMGSSSTDTQYF. CDR3 bases: TGTGCCAGCAGCCGGAAGATGGGGTCTTCTAGCACAGATACGCAGTATTTT.

This clonotype was seen repeatedly, ten times or more. The genes are TRBV7-2 and TRBJ1-1, with 9 positions matching TRBD1. The junction had 3 bases not matched to a gene; V was cut back by 3 bases and J by 1 base. The germline V gene encodes CDR1 SGHTA and CDR2 FQGNSA. This CDR3 spans 15 amino acids. The CDR3 sequence: CASSLIQGANTEAFF. In DNA form, the CDR3 reads TGTGCCAGCAGCTTGATACAGGGGGCGAACACTGAAGCTTTCTTT. The full variable domain, with the rest looked up from reference TRBV7-2 and TRBJ1-1, is GAGVSQSPSNKVTEKGKDVELRCDPISGHTALYWYRQSLGQGLEFLIYFQGNSAPDKSGLPSDRFSAERTGGSVSTLTIQRTQQEDSAVYLCASSLIQGANTEAFFGQGTRLTVV.

This clonotype was recorded many times. This chain links TRBV5-1 with TRBJ2-5, with 7 bases matching TRBD2. With 3 bases clipped from V and 0 bases from J, the junction kept 2 bases outside the gene matches. The CDR3 is made up of 14 amino acids. Germline CDR1 and CDR2: SGHRS and YFSETQ. The CDR3 reads CASSSGGDQETQYF. For the CDR3, the DNA is TGCGCCAGCAGCTCTGGGGGGGACCAAGAGACCCAGTACTTC. The full variable domain, with the rest looked up from reference TRBV5-1 and TRBJ2-5, is KAGVTQTPRYLIKTRGQQVTLSCSPISGHRSVSWYQQTPGQGLQFLFEYFSETQRNKGNFPGRFSGRQFSNSRSEMNVSTLELGDSALYLCASSSGGDQETQYFGPGTRLLVL.

There are many counts of this clonotype. Written as DNA, the CDR3 is TGTGCCAGCAGTTTAGGGCAGATATACGAGCAGTACTTC. This encodes CASSLGQIYEQYF. V gene TRBV12-3 or TRBV12-4 combines with J gene TRBJ2-7; no clear D gene. The V end lost 1 base, the J end lost 4 bases, and 8 bases lay between the germline ends. The CDR3 has 13 residues.

The table lists this clonotype with many counts. The chain carries TRBV18 and TRBJ2-3; 12 bases align to TRBD2. V lost 3 bases, J lost 7 bases, and 8 bases stayed unmatched. The length of the CDR3 is 16 residues. CDR1 KGHSH and CDR2 LQKENI come from the germline V gene. CDR3 protein: CASSPRLAGGRYTQYF. DNA for the CDR3: TGTGCCAGCTCACCGCGTCTAGCGGGGGGGCGCTATACGCAGTATTTT.

This clonotype was recorded a few times. Possible read error: a much larger clone is one base away. This sequence joins TRBV20-1 and TRBJ1-2; possible D gene TRBD1, 6 bases. The germline CDR1 and CDR2 sequences are DFQATT and SNEGSKA (reference sequence). Trimming took 3 bases from V and 0 from J, leaving 17 bases between them. The CDR3 totals 16 residues. CDR3 loop: CSASGLRRDTNYGYTF. CDR3 nucleotides: TGCAGTGCTAGCGGATTGCGACGGGACACTAACTATGGCTACACCTTC.

This clonotype was observed many times. The V call is TRBV6-1, the J call TRBJ1-2, with unresolved D. The CDR3 extends over 14 amino acids. The germline gives CDR1 MNHNS, CDR2 SASEGT. Trimming took 1 base from V and 1 from J, leaving 7 bases between them. The CDR3 DNA is TGTGCCAGCAGTGAAGGTGATAATAACTATGGCTACACCTTC. As protein: CASSEGDNNYGYTF.